This TCR beta chain was profiled in a study of CD8 T cells in ankylosing spondylitis. Germline CDR1 is DFQATT and CDR2 is SNEGSKA (reference sequence). Germline trimming cut 3 bases from V and 9 bases from J; bases unmatched to any gene: 10. The CDR3 runs 16 residues. Study-wide points: Seemingly distinctive of ankylosing spondylitis blood was a TCR beta motif formed by eight highly homologous variants. A number of the motif variants had already been described in reactive arthritis synovial fluid and blood. Matched ankylosing spondylitis synovial fluid reportedly contained a significantly enriched population of disease-linked clones. Relatively rare in peripheral blood, disease-linked clones were also CD8+.

Quantitative barcoded 5'-RACE was used to prepare TCR beta libraries. MiXCR was run by TCRdb on the 5' RACE reads, yielding one entry per CDR3 protein. The table shows some 400,000 distinct CDR3 sequences, with 20% to 25% occurring only once. This clonotype has ten or more counts. The antigen remains undetermined. This clonotype originated in a male donor with ankylosing spondylitis. The rearrangement uses TRBV20-1 and TRBJ2-1; 14 bases match TRBD2. Sequencing was performed on blood, either unsorted or a sorted T cell fraction (not recorded which). CDR3 bases: TGCAGTGCTAGTTTCCCGGGACTAGCGGGAGTTCGTGAGCAGTTCTTC. Its translation: CSASFPGLAGVREQFF.